These 5 T cell receptor beta chains were sequenced from one sample in a study of long-term antiretroviral therapy in people with HIV. Runs used v3.0 of the immunoSEQ assay and were done at survey level. Produced via immunoSEQ multiplex PCR; TCRdb's table is partial and in-frame only. The table includes about 20,000 clones, roughly 72% detected once. This sample comprised unsorted PBMCs, obtained just under 2.6 years before starting antiretroviral therapy. These receptors were taken from a woman aged 50 to 65 with HIV.

The chain combines TRBV7-3 with TRBJ2-1; either TRBD1 or TRBD2 may supply D (5 bases each). CDR1 is SGHTA, CDR2 FQGTGA, per germline. Deletions cut 5 bases from V and 7 bases from J, with 21 bases between. The CDR3 length is 16 residues. The CDR3 nucleotides are TGTGCCAGCAGCCTCCAGGGACCCGGCCTATCAAATGAGCAGTTCTTC. Translated: CASSLQGPGLSNEQFF. The full variable domain, rest sourced from reference TRBV7-3 and TRBJ2-1, is GAGVSQTPSNKVTEKGKYVELRCDPISGHTALYWYRQSLGQGPEFLIYFQGTGAADDSGLPNDRFFAVRPEGSVSTLKIQRTERGDSAVYLCASSLQGPGLSNEQFFGPGTRLTVL.

The V call is TRBV30, the J call TRBJ2-2; D is undetermined. This CDR3 is 12 amino acids long. V lost 5 bases and J 7 bases, leaving 11 bases between the germline ends. Germline-derived CDR1 and CDR2 are GTSNPN and SVGIG (reference sequence). The CDR3 reads CAWDGRNGELFF. CDR3 nucleotides: TGTGCCTGGGACGGAAGAAACGGGGAGCTGTTTTTT.

This sequence joins TRBV11-2 and TRBJ2-5; 8 bases are a match to TRBD1. Trimming at V came to 5 bases and at J to 1 base, leaving 6 bases not matched to a gene. CDR3 length: 15 amino acids. Germline-derived CDR1 and CDR2 are SGHAT and FQNNGV. The CDR3 nucleotides read TGTGCCAGCAGCCTAGGTACAGGGGGCCAAGAGACCCAGTACTTC. It is translated as CASSLGTGGQETQYF. The variable domain in full, completed from reference TRBV11-2 and TRBJ2-5, reads EAGVAQSPRYKIIEKRQSVAFWCNPISGHATLYWYQQILGQGPKLLIQFQNNGVVDDSQLPKDRFSAERLKGVDSTLKIQPAKLEDSAVYLCASSLGTGGQETQYFGPGTRLLVL.

Of note for this clone: The identical CDR3 is also encoded by other nucleotide sequences in the sample. The chain joins TRBV5-1 to TRBJ1-1; D is undetermined. Trimming cost V 0 bases and J 0 bases, with 9 bases left between them. The germline gives CDR1 SGHRS, CDR2 YFSETQ. The CDR3 contains 15 residues. CDR3 DNA: TGCGCCAGCAGCTTGGAGGGCAGTGTGAACACTGAAGCTTTCTTT. Its protein product is CASSLEGSVNTEAFF. The full variable domain, rest sourced from reference TRBV5-1 and TRBJ1-1, is KAGVTQTPRYLIKTRGQQVTLSCSPISGHRSVSWYQQTPGQGLQFLFEYFSETQRNKGNFPGRFSGRQFSNSRSEMNVSTLELGDSALYLCASSLEGSVNTEAFFGQGTRLTVV.

Judged by abundance, this clone is medium-sized. The V call is TRBV9, the J call TRBJ1-5, with TRBD1 matching over 7 bases. CDR3 length equals 14 residues. Losses at the gene ends were 4 bases for V and 5 bases for J; bases not matched to a gene: 6. Germline V CDR1 and CDR2: SGDLS, YYNGEE. Here the CDR3 reads CASSKTGDYQPQHF. The CDR3 region has the DNA TGTGCCAGCAGCAAAACAGGGGACTATCAGCCCCAGCATTTT.